This T cell receptor beta chain stems from a study of radiotherapy plus CTLA-4 blockade in lung cancer. Study-wide results and caveats: There was expansion of tumor-derived TCR clones in blood after radiotherapy plus ipilimumab.

The table lists this clone with a few counts. Its antigen is still unknown. The CDR3 is 16 amino acids. V lost 2 bases, J lost 0 bases, and 12 bases lay in between. Germline V gene lookup returns CDR1 SSHAT and CDR2 FNYEAQ (reference sequence). Some clones are missing from TCRdb's copy, which holds only in-frame ones; the method was immunoSEQ multiplex PCR. This sample has about 45,000 clones, with approximately 70% found just once. The gene calls are TRBV7-7 and TRBJ2-3; D ambiguous. This sample comprised peripheral blood, obtained from a patient treated with radiotherapy plus ipilimumab. The TCR originated in a human donor with non-small cell lung cancer who had a complete response to radiotherapy plus ipilimumab. The CDR3 here is CASSLNPSSSTDTQYF. The CDR3 DNA reads TGTGCCAGCAGCTTAAATCCTAGTAGTAGCACAGATACGCAGTATTTT.